These 26 T cell receptor beta chains share one sample of origin, sequenced in a study of blood T cell repertoires in COVID-19. The protocol was immunoSEQ multiplex PCR, while the TCRdb copy is restricted to in-frame clones and leaves out a portion. The sample comprises 50,000 to 55,000 clones, more than 80% of which are singletons, and roughly 6.7% rests with the top ten. Sequencing input: peripheral blood. The receptors were sampled from a man aged 60 to 75 with acute or convalescent COVID-19.

The rearrangement links TRBV7-3 to TRBJ2-7, with 7 positions matching TRBD1. Germline CDR1 is SGHTA and CDR2 is FQGTGA. This CDR3 has 13 amino acids. The V segment lost 5 bases and the J segment 11 bases; nucleotides outside the gene matches: 12. CDR3 protein: CASSPQWDSLKYF. DNA of the CDR3: TGTGCCAGCAGCCCGCAGTGGGACAGCCTAAAGTACTTC.

The gene calls are TRBV6-7 and TRBJ2-7; maybe TRBD2 (5 bases). TRBV6-7 is an ORF, with its function uncertain. V was cut by 0 bases and J by 1 base, with 13 bases left in between. The CDR3 is made up of 16 amino acids. CDR3 nucleotides: TGTGCCAGCAGTTACTCCCGAGGGCCACCTTCCTACGAGCAGTACTTC. It is translated as CASSYSRGPPSYEQYF.

This sequence joins TRBV30 and TRBJ2-2; 8 bases map to TRBD1. Germline V gene lookup returns CDR1 GTSNPN and CDR2 SVGIG (reference sequence). The V segment lost 0 bases and the J segment 5 bases; nucleotides outside the gene matches: 5. The length of the CDR3 is 15 residues. The CDR3 region is CAWSVRTGWTGELFF. Here the CDR3 DNA reads TGTGCCTGGAGTGTTAGGACAGGGTGGACCGGGGAGCTGTTTTTT.

This chain joins TRBV29-1 and TRBJ2-1; 12 bases fit TRBD1. V lost 4 bases, J lost 10 bases, and 5 bases stayed unmatched. CDR1 and CDR2 (germline): SQVTM, ANQGSEA. The CDR3 runs to 13 residues. The CDR3, as DNA: TGCAGCGTTGTGGGACAGGGGGCGTGGGAGCAGTTCTTC. Its translation is CSVVGQGAWEQFF.

This clone was picked up one time. This chain connects TRBV5-1 to TRBJ2-5, with 14 bases aligning to TRBD2. Germline lookup yields CDR1 SGHRS and CDR2 YFSETQ. The junction had 3 bases not matched to a gene; V was cut back by 1 base and J by 1 base. This CDR3 comprises 17 residues. The chain's CDR3 is CASSLIGLAGGQETQYF. CDR3 sequence (DNA): TGCGCCAGCAGCTTGATTGGACTAGCGGGAGGCCAAGAGACCCAGTACTTC.

V gene TRBV27 combines with J gene TRBJ2-7, with a weak D call TRBD2 (5 bases). The CDR3 sequence is 15 residues long. Germline assignment: CDR1 MNHEY and CDR2 SMNVEV (reference sequence). The ends were cut back, 3 bases at V and 9 bases at J, with 21 bases in the middle. The CDR3 DNA reads TGTGCCAGCAGTTTTGAAGCTGGGGTCAACGGGGTGCAGTACTTC. This sequence encodes CASSFEAGVNGVQYF.

This chain joins TRBV19 and TRBJ2-1; 7 bases match TRBD2. Germline-derived CDR1 and CDR2 are LNHDA and SQIVND (reference sequence). After removal of 6 bases from V and 6 bases from J, the junction contained 14 bases not matched to a gene. The CDR3 runs 16 residues. The CDR3 region is CASSLPGTRGGNEQFF. The CDR3 DNA sequence: TGTGCCAGTAGCCTTCCGGGAACCCGCGGGGGCAATGAGCAGTTCTTC.

This chain uses TRBV3-1 (or the pseudogene TRBV3-2) with TRBJ1-3; D may be TRBD1 (6 bases). CDR3 length: 16 residues. Germline lookup yields CDR1 LGHDT and CDR2 YNNKEL (reference sequence). The germline V and J ends were trimmed by 0 bases and 0 bases, with 9 bases remaining between them. The CDR3 nucleotides read TGTGCCAGCAGCCAAGAAGGGGACAACTCTGGAAACACCATATATTTT. It specifies CASSQEGDNSGNTIYF.

The gene calls are TRBV14 and TRBJ1-2, with 8 bases that match TRBD1. From germline, CDR1 is SGHDN and CDR2 FVKESK. The CDR3 is 15 amino acids. V was pared by 4 bases and J by 2 bases, with 6 bases of the junction left unmatched. CDR3 region: CASSPTAGGNYGYTF. The CDR3 nucleotides are TGTGCCAGCAGCCCCACCGCAGGGGGCAACTATGGCTACACCTTC.

The V and J genes are TRBV7-2 and TRBJ2-7, with D possibly being TRBD2 (7 bases). This CDR3 is 15 amino acids long. Trimming stripped 8 bases from V and 4 bases from J, with 21 bases between. CDR1 is SGHTA and CDR2 is FQGNSA in the germline V gene. DNA of the CDR3: TGTGCCAGCTCGCACGGGGGGCCGTCGCGATACGAGCAGTACTTC. This gives the protein CASSHGGPSRYEQYF.

Of note for this clone: Compared with germline, one end of the junction differs, possibly owing to a read error. The chain has TRBV28 and TRBJ1-4, with TRBD1 identical over 7 bases. Germline values: CDR1 MDHEN, CDR2 SYDVKM. The CDR3 spans 13 residues. This CDR3 is CASSLESRGQFHF. The CDR3 DNA follows: TGTGCCAGCAGTTTAGAATCTCGGGGACAGTTCCACTTT.

The chain is built from TRBV3-1 (or the pseudogene TRBV3-2) and TRBJ2-5; possibly TRBD2 for D (5 bases). V was pared by 4 bases and J by 5 bases, with 14 bases between. Per germline, CDR1 LGHDT and CDR2 YNNKEL (reference sequence). The length of the CDR3 is 14 residues. The CDR3 sequence is CASSPISRGETQYF. The DNA for the CDR3 is TGTGCCAGCAGCCCCATAAGTCGAGGGGAGACCCAGTACTTC.

This chain links TRBV7-3 with TRBJ2-2; D may be TRBD2 (6 bases). The germline V gene has CDR1 SGHTA and CDR2 FQGTGA. The CDR3 totals 14 residues. V lost 7 bases and J lost 5, with 14 bases in between. For the CDR3, the DNA is TGTGCCAGCACCTTCGGCGGAGGGACCGGGGAGCTGTTTTTT. Its translation: CASTFGGGTGELFF.

The genes are TRBV5-8 and TRBJ1-3; D gene ambiguous. This CDR3 is 17 amino acids long. V lost 0 bases, J lost 0 bases, and 13 bases lay in between. From germline, CDR1 is SGHTS and CDR2 YDEGEE. The CDR3 DNA is TGTGCCAGCAGCTTGGAAGTGAGACTAACCTCTGGAAACACCATATATTTT. Translating it yields CASSLEVRLTSGNTIYF.

The chain uses TRBV9 and TRBJ2-5; TRBD1 might be the D (6 bases). Trimming removed 4 bases from V and 5 bases from J, with 21 bases in between. The CDR3 loop spans 16 amino acids. Germline lookup yields CDR1 SGDLS and CDR2 YYNGEE. CDR3 coding DNA: TGTGCCAGCAGCTACAGGGCCGGGACCGGGCCTGAGACCCAGTACTTC. This codes for CASSYRAGTGPETQYF.

The chain is built from TRBV5-1 and TRBJ2-5, with 10 bases lining up with TRBD2. This CDR3 is built from 17 residues. Germline loops: CDR1 SGHRS, CDR2 YFSETQ. With V trimmed by 4 bases and J by 4 bases, 13 bases remained unmatched. CDR3 sequence (DNA): TGCGCCAGCAGCCCCGGGGGGCTAGCGGGAGAGGGAGAGACCCAGTACTTC. This translates into CASSPGGLAGEGETQYF.

There are a few counts of this clone. The J gene is TRBJ2-7, the V gene TRBV4-1; 7 bases agree with TRBD1. Losses at the gene ends were 0 bases for V and 0 bases for J; bases not matched to a gene: 2. CDR1 is MGHRA and CDR2 is YSYEKL in the germline V gene. This CDR3 has 15 amino acids. CDR3 residues: CASSQEGQLSYEQYF. The DNA of the CDR3 is TGCGCCAGCAGCCAAGAGGGACAGCTCTCCTACGAGCAGTACTTC.

CDR3 coding DNA: TGTGCCAGCAGCCGCCCTTGGCTAGCGGGAGAACAAGAGACCCAGTACTTC. Translating gives CASSRPWLAGEQETQYF. The gene calls are TRBV7-9 and TRBJ2-5; 10 bases are shared with TRBD2. Germline values: CDR1 SEHNR, CDR2 FQNEAQ (reference sequence). Losses at the gene ends were 5 bases for V and 2 bases for J; bases not matched to a gene: 11. The CDR3 is 17 amino acids.

This chain uses TRBV3-1 (or the pseudogene TRBV3-2) with TRBJ1-2, with TRBD1 as a possible D gene (6 bases). The CDR3 extends over 14 amino acids. Trimming stripped 7 bases from V and 4 bases from J, with 16 bases between. Germline V gene data show CDR1 as LGHDT and CDR2 as YNNKEL (reference sequence). The CDR3 nucleotides are TGTGCCAGCAATCTAAACGGACAGATCTATGGCTACACCTTC. Encoded protein: CASNLNGQIYGYTF.

The CDR3 protein is CASSPNRAFLTYNEQFF. For the CDR3, the DNA is TGTGCCAGCAGCCCGAACAGGGCCTTTCTGACGTACAATGAGCAGTTCTTC. The chain combines TRBV27 with TRBJ2-1; maybe TRBD1 (6 bases). The CDR3 consists of 17 residues. V was trimmed by 6 bases and J by 4 bases, leaving 22 bases between them. CDR1 MNHEY and CDR2 SMNVEV come from the germline V gene (reference sequence).

The chain carries TRBV15 and TRBJ1-3; TRBD1 is a possible D gene (6 bases). Germline V gives CDR1 LNHNV, CDR2 YYDKDF (reference sequence). This CDR3 spans 15 amino acids. The V end lost 0 bases, the J end lost 4 bases, and 10 bases lay between the germline ends. In DNA form, the CDR3 reads TGTGCCACCAGCAGAGATCAGGGGCTGGGAAACACCATATATTTT. Encoded protein: CATSRDQGLGNTIYF.

V gene TRBV6-5 combines with J gene TRBJ1-6, with 7 bases that match TRBD1. CDR3 length: 14 amino acids. The V gene end was trimmed by 6 bases and the J gene end by 11 bases; junction bases not matched to a gene: 10. From germline, CDR1 is MNHEY and CDR2 SVGAGI. Here the CDR3 DNA reads TGTGCCAGCAGACACCCCGGGACAGAGCCACCCCTCCACTTT. Translation gives CASRHPGTEPPLHF.

The chain recombines TRBV19 with TRBJ2-5, with D tentatively TRBD2 (5 bases). The CDR3 length is 12 residues. Germline assignment: CDR1 LNHDA and CDR2 SQIVND (reference sequence). Trimming took off 1 base at V and 6 bases at J, with 6 bases between the two ends. The CDR3 DNA follows: TGTGCCAGTAGTATAGGAGGGCAGACCCAGTACTTC. Translating gives CASSIGGQTQYF.

The chain carries TRBV28 and TRBJ2-5, with 7 bases identical to TRBD2. Per the germline V gene, CDR1 is MDHEN and CDR2 is SYDVKM. The CDR3 has 14 residues. V lost 2 bases to trimming and J lost 7 bases; unmatched junction nucleotides: 7. In DNA, the CDR3 is TGTGCCAGCAGTTTAGCGGCCCCGGGGGGGACCCAGTACTTC. Protein product: CASSLAAPGGTQYF.

This clone is a singleton in its sample. This chain connects TRBV7-9 to TRBJ1-4; 8 bases are shared with TRBD1. The CDR3 loop spans 15 amino acids. V was clipped by 5 bases and J by 7 bases; unmatched bases: 9. Germline CDR1 and CDR2: SEHNR and FQNEAQ (reference sequence). For the CDR3, the DNA is TGTGCCAGCAGCCGACAGGGGCCGTCGAGTGAAAAACTGTTTTTT. It yields the protein CASSRQGPSSEKLFF.

V gene TRBV24-1 combines with J gene TRBJ1-2; no firm D call. This CDR3 has 12 amino acids. The germline V and J ends were trimmed by 6 bases and 7 bases, with 11 bases remaining between them. Germline V gives CDR1 KGHDR, CDR2 SFDVKD. The DNA of the CDR3 is TGTGCCACCAGTCCCCCGGCGGGTGGCTACACCTTC. This gives the protein CATSPPAGGYTF.